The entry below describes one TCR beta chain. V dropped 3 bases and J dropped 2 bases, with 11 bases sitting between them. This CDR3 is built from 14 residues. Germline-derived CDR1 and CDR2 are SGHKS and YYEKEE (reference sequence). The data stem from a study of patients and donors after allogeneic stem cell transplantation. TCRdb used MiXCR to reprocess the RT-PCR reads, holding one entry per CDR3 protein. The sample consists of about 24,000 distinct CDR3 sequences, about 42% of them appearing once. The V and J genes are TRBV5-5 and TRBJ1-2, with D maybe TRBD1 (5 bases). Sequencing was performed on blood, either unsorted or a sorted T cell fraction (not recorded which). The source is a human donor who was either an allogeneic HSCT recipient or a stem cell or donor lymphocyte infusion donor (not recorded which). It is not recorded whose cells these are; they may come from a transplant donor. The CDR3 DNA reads TGTGCCAGCAGCTCCGGGGCGGACAACTATGGCTACACCTTC. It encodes CASSSGADNYGYTF.